Sequencing of this TCR beta chain was carried out in a study of CD8 T cells in ankylosing spondylitis. In the case of this clonotype: Its antigen is undetermined.

TCRdb redid the calling of the 5' RACE reads with MiXCR, one entry per CDR3 protein. In the table there are 390,000 or so distinct CDR3 sequences, about 20% of which are singletons. The J segment lost 5 bases and the V segment lost 5 bases, leaving 9 bases of the junction unmatched. The CDR3 is 16 residues long. CDR1 is MNHEY and CDR2 is SMNVEV in the germline V gene (reference sequence). Regarding the study as a whole: In ankylosing spondylitis blood, a motif of about 8 highly homologous TCR beta variants appeared characteristic. Disease-linked clones proved CD8+ and comparatively uncommon in peripheral blood.

The rearrangement uses TRBV27 and TRBJ2-7; TRBD2 matches at 13 bases. The sequence derives from a male donor with ankylosing spondylitis. The source material was blood, either unsorted or a sorted T cell fraction (not recorded which). In DNA form, the CDR3 reads TGTGCCAGCAGTCCACTAGCGGGAGGGCCCGGAAACGAGCAGTACTTC. It yields the protein CASSPLAGGPGNEQYF.